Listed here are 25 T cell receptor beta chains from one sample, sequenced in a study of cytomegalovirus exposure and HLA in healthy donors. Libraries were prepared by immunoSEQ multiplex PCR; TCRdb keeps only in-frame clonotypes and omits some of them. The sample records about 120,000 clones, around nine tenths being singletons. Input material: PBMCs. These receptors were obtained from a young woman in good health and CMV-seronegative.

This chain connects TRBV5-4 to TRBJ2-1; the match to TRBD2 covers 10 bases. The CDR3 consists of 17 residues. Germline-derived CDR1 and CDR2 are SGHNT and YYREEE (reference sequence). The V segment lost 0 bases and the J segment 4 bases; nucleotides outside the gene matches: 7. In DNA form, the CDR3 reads TGTGCCAGCAGCTTGGGGCCGGGACTAGCGCGTTACAATGAGCAGTTCTTC. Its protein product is CASSLGPGLARYNEQFF.

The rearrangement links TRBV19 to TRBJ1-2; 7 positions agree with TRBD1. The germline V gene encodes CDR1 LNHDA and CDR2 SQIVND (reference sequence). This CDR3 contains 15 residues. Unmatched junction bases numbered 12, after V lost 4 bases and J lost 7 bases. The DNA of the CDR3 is TGTGCCAGTAGTACATATGCGACAGGGAGAGGTGGCTACACCTTC. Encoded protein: CASSTYATGRGGYTF.

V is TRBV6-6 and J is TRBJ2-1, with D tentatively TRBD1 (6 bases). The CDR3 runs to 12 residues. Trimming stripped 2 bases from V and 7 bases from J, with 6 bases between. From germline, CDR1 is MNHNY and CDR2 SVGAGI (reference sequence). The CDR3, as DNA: TGTGCCAGCAGTTACAGGGGGAATGAGCAGTTCTTC. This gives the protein CASSYRGNEQFF.

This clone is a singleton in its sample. The CDR3 here is CASSSDSGRSTDTQYF. CDR3 coding DNA: TGTGCCAGCAGCTCCGATAGCGGGAGAAGCACAGATACGCAGTATTTT. The chain is built from TRBV7-9 and TRBJ2-3, with 9 positions matching TRBD2. The CDR3 runs 16 residues. Germline CDR1 SEHNR, CDR2 FQNEAQ (reference sequence). The V gene end was trimmed by 4 bases and the J gene end by 0 bases; junction bases not matched to a gene: 5.

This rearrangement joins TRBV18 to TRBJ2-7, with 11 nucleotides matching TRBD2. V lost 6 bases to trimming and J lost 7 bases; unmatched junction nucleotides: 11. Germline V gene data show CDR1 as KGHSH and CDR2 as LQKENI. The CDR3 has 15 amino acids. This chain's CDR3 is CASSRGLAGLGEQYF. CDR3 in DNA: TGTGCCAGCTCCCGCGGACTAGCGGGTCTTGGTGAGCAGTACTTC.

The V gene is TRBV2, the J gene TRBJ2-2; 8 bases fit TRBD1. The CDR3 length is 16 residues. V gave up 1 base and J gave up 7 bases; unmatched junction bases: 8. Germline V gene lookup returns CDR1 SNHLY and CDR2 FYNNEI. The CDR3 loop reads CASSEGGRGHIGELFF. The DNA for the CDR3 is TGTGCCAGCAGTGAAGGGGGCAGGGGGCATATCGGGGAGCTGTTTTTT.

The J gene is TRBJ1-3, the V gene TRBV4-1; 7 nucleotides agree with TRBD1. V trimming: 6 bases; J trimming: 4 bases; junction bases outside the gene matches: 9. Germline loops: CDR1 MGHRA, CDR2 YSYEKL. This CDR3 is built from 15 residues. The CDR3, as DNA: TGCGCCAGCAGTCTTTACGGGACAGAGGGAAACACCATATATTTT. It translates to CASSLYGTEGNTIYF.

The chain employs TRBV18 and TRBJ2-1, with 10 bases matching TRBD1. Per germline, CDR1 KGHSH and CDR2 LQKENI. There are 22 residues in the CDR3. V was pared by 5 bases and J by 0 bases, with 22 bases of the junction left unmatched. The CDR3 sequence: CASSSTETPGQGRRSSYNEQFF. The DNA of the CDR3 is TGTGCCAGCTCATCGACAGAAACTCCGGGACAGGGGCGAAGAAGCTCCTACAATGAGCAGTTCTTC.

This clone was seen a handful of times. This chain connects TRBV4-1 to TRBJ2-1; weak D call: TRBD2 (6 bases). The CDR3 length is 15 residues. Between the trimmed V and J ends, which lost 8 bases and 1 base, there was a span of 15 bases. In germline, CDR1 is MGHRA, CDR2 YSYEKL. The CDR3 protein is CASRDSRFSYNEQFF. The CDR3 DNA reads TGCGCCAGCCGGGACTCCCGTTTTTCCTACAATGAGCAGTTCTTC.

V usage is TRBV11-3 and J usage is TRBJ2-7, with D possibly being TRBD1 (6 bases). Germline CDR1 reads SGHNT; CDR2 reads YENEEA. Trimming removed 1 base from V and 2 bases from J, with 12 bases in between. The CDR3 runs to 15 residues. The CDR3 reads CASSLAGAPPYEQYF. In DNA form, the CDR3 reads TGTGCCAGCAGCTTAGCAGGGGCACCCCCCTACGAGCAGTACTTC.

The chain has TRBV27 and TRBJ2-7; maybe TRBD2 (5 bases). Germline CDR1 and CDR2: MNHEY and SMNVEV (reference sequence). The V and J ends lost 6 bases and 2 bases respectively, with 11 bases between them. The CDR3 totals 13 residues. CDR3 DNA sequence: TGTGCCAGCAGCCCCCGGGGTCCCTACGAGCAGTACTTC. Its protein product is CASSPRGPYEQYF.

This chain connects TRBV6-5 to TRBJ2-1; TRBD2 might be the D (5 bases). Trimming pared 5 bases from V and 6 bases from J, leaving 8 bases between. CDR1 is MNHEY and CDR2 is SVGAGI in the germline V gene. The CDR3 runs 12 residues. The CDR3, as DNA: TGTGCCAGCAGTGAAACTAGCAATGAGCAGTTCTTC. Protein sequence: CASSETSNEQFF.

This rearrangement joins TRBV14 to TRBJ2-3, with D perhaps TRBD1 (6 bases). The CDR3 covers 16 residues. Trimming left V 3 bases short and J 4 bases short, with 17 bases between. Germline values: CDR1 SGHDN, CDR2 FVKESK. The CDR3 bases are TGTGCCAGCAGCCAGGTTCGATGGGCAGGGGCAGATACGCAGTATTTT. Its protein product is CASSQVRWAGADTQYF.

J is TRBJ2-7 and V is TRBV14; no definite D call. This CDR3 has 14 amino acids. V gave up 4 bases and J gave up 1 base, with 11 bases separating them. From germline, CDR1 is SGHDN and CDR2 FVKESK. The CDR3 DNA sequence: TGTGCCAGCAGCCGGTCCCTAAATTCCTACGAGCAGTACTTC. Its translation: CASSRSLNSYEQYF.

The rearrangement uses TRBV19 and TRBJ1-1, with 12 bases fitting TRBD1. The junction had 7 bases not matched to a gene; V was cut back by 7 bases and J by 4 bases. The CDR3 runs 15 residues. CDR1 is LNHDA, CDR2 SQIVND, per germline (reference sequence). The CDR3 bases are TGTGCCAGTACCACCGGGACAGGGGGCTTCACTGAAGCTTTCTTT. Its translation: CASTTGTGGFTEAFF. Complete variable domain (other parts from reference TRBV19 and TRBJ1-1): DGGITQSPKYLFRKEGQNVTLSCEQNLNHDAMYWYRQDPGQGLRLIYYSQIVNDFQKGDIAEGYSVSREKKESFPLTVTSAQKNPTAFYLCASTTGTGGFTEAFFGQGTRLTVV.

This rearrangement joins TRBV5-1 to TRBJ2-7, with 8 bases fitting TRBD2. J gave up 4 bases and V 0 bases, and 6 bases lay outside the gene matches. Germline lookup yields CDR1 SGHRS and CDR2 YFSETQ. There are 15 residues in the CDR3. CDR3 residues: CASSLAASGLYEQYF. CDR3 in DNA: TGCGCCAGCAGCTTGGCTGCTAGCGGGTTGTACGAGCAGTACTTC.

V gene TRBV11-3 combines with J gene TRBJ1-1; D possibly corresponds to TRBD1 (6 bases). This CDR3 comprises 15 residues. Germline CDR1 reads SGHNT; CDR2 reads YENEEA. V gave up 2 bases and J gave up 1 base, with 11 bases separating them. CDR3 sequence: CASSLIWGQNTEAFF. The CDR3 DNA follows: TGTGCCAGCAGCTTAATTTGGGGGCAGAACACTGAAGCTTTCTTT. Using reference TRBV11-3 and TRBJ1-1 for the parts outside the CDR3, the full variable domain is EAGVVQSPRYKIIEKKQPVAFWCNPISGHNTLYWYLQNLGQGPELLIRYENEEAVDDSQLPKDRFSAERLKGVDSTLKIQPAELGDSAVYLCASSLIWGQNTEAFFGQGTRLTVV.

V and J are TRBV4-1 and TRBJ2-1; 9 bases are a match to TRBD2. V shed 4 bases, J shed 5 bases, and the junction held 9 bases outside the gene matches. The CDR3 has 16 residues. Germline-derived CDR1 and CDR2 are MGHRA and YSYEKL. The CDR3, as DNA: TGCGCCAGCAGCCCGGGAGAGGGACTAGCCCACAATGAGCAGTTCTTC. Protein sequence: CASSPGEGLAHNEQFF.

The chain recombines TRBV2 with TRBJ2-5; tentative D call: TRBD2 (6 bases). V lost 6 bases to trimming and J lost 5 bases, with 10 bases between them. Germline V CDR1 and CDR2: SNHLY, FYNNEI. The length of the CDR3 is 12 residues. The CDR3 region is CASREGVETQYF. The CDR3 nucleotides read TGTGCCAGCAGGGAGGGAGTGGAGACCCAGTACTTC.

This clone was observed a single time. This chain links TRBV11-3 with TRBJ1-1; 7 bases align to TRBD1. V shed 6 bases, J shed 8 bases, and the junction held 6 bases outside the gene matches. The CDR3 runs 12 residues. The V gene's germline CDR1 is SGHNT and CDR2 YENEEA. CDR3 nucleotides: TGTGCCAGCAGACCCTACAGGGGCGAAGCTTTCTTT. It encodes CASRPYRGEAFF.

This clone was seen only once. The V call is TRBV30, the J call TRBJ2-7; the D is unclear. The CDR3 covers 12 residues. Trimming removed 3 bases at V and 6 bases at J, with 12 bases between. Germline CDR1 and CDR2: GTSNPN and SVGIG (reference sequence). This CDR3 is CAWRYGSREQYF. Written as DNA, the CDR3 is TGTGCCTGGAGGTATGGCTCTCGCGAGCAGTACTTC.

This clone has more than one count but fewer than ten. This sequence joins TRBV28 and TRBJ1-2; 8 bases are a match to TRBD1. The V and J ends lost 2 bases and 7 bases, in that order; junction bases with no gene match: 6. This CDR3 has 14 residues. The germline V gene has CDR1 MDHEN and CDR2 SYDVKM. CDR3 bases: TGTGCCAGCAGTTTAGGAGGACAGGGACGTGGCTACACCTTC. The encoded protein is CASSLGGQGRGYTF.

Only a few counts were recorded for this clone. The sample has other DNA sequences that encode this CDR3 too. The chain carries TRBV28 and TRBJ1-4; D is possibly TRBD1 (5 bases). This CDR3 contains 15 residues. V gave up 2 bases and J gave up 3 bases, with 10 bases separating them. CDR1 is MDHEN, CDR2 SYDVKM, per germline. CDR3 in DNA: TGTGCCAGCAGTTTAGGTCAAGGGGCTAATGAAAAACTGTTTTTT. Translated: CASSLGQGANEKLFF.

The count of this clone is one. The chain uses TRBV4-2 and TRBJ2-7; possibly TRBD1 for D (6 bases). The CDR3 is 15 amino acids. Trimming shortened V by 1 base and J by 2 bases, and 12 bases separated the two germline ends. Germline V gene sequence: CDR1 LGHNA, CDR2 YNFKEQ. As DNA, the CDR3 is TGTGCCAGCAGCCAAGGGAGAGGGACACCCTACGAGCAGTACTTC. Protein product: CASSQGRGTPYEQYF.

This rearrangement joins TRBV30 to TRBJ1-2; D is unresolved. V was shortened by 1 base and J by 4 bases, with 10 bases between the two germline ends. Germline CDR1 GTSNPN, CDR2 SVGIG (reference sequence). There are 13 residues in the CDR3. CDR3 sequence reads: CAWSEGGLYGYTF. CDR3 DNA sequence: TGTGCCTGGAGTGAGGGAGGGCTCTATGGCTACACCTTC.